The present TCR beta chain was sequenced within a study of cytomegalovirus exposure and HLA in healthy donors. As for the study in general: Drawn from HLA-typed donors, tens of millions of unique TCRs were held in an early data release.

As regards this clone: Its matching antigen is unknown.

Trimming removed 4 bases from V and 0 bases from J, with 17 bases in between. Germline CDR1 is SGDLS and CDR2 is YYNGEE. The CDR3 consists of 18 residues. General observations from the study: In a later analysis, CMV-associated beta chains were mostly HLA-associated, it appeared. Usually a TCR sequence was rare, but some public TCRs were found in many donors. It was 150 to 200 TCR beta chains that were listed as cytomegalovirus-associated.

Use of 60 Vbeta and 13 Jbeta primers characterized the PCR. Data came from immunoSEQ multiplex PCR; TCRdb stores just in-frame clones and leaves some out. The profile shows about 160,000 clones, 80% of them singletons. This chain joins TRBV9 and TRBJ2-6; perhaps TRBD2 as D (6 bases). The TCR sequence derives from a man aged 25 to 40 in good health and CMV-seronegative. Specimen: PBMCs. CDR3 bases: TGTGCCAGCAGCCGGACGGGGGACGCAAGCTCTGGGGCCAACGTCCTGACTTTC. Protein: CASSRTGDASSGANVLTF.